The clone carrying this T cell receptor beta chain is classed as medium-sized by frequency. UMI-labeled 5' RACE was used, and it produced the TCR beta libraries. Following a re-call of the 5' RACE reads, TCRdb has one entry per CDR3 protein and lacks DNA. The sample shows around 6,000 distinct CDR3 sequences, and around 17% sits with its ten largest clones. This entry is derived from a study of human CD8 memory T cell subsets. TPEX cells were early memory CD8+ T cells (CCR7+ PD-1+ TIGIT+) that had exhausted-like traits. The sequenced sample consisted of CD8+ T cells from PBMCs. This clonotype was obtained from a human donor in good health.

The CDR3 loop reads CSARDLVSGETYNEQFF. The genes are TRBV20-1 and TRBJ2-1; there is no DNA to check the TCRdb D call of TRBD2. CDR1 is DFQATT, CDR2 SNEGSKA, per germline (reference sequence). The CDR3 covers 17 residues.